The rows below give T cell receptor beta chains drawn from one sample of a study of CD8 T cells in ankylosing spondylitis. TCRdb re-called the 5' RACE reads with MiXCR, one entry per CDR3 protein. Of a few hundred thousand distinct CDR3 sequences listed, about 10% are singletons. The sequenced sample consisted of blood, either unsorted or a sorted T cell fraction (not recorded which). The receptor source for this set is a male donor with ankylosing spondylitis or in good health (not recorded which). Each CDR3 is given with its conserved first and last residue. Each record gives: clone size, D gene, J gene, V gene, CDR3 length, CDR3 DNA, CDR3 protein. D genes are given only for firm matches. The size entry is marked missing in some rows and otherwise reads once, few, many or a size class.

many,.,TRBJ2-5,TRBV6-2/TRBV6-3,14,TGTGCCAGCATGGAGTCCCGGGCACAAGAGACCCAGTACTTC,CASMESRAQETQYF
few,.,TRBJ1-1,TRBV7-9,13,TGTGCCAGCAGCTTATCTGGGGGTGCTGAAGCTTTCTTT,CASSLSGGAEAFF
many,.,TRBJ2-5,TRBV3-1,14,TGTGCCAGCAGCCGCTGGGTGGGGGAAGAGACCCAGTACTTC,CASSRWVGEETQYF
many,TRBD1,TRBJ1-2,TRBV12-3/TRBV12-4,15,TGTGCCAGCAGTTTTCCCACAGGGGGGAACTATGGCTACACCTTC,CASSFPTGGNYGYTF
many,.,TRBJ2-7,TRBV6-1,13,TGTGCCAGCAGGGCTAAACCGACCTACGAGCAGTACTTC,CASRAKPTYEQYF
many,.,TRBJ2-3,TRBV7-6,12,TGTGCCAGCAGCCCGGACGGTGATACGCAGTATTTT,CASSPDGDTQYF
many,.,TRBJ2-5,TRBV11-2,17,TGTGCCAGCAGCTTAGTGAGGTCGGGGCAGGGCGGGGAGACCCAGTACTTC,CASSLVRSGQGGETQYF
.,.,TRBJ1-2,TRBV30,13,TGTGCCTGGAGTGTTCAGGGACACTATGGCTACACCTTC,CAWSVQGHYGYTF
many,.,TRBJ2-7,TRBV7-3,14,TGTGCCAGCAGCTTAACTCCTACGCTGGACAGTCTTTACTTC,CASSLTPTLDSLYF
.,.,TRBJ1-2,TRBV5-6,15,TGTGCCAGCAGCTTGGGGGGCCGCGGAGGCTATGGCTACACCTTC,CASSLGGRGGYGYTF
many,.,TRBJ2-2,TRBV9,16,TGTGCCAGCAGCTCACCCATGGGCGGTTCCACCGGGGAGCTGTTTTTT,CASSSPMGGSTGELFF
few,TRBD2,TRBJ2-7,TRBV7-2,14,TGTGCCAGCAGCCTTTCCGGGACTAGCTACGAGCAGTACTTC,CASSLSGTSYEQYF
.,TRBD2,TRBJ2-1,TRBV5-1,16,TGTGCCAGCAGCTTGCAGGACGGGGGGTTTTACAATGATCAGTTCTTC,CASSLQDGGFYNDQFF
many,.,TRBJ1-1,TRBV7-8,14,TGTGCCAGCACCCCGGGAGCCCTGGGCACTGAAGCTTTCTTT,CASTPGALGTEAFF
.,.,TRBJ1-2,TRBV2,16,TGTGCCAGCAGTGACTATTTGGGGAGGTCGTCCTATGGCTACACCTTC,CASSDYLGRSSYGYTF
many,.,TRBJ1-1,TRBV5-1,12,TGCGCCAGCAGCTTTTCGAACACTGAAGCTTTCTTT,CASSFSNTEAFF
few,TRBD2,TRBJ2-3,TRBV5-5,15,TGTGCCAGCAACTTACTAGCGGGGGGTACAGATACGCAGTATTTT,CASNLLAGGTDTQYF
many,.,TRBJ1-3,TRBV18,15,TGTGCCAGCTCACCCAATGAGGCTTCAGGAAACACCATATATTTT,CASSPNEASGNTIYF
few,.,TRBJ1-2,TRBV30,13,TGTGCCTGGAGTGTCTCGGGGGCAGGTGGCTACACCTTC,CAWSVSGAGGYTF
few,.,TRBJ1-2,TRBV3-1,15,TGTGCCAGCAGCCGGGACCCGGGACATCCGCTCGGCTACACCTTC,CASSRDPGHPLGYTF
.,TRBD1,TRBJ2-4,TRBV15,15,TGTGCCACCAGCAGAAAGGGGGCGCGGATGAACATTCAGTACTTC,CATSRKGARMNIQYF
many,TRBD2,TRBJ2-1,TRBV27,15,TGTGCCAGCAGTGTAGCGGGGGGCCCTTACAATGAGCAGTTCTTC,CASSVAGGPYNEQFF
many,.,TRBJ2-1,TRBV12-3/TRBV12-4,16,TGTGCCAGCAGTTTTACAGGGCGTACCTCCTACAATGAGCAGTTCTTC,CASSFTGRTSYNEQFF
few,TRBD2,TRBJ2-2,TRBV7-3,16,TGTGCCAGCAGCTTAAGTGGGACTAGCTATTCGGGGGAGCTGTTTTTT,CASSLSGTSYSGELFF
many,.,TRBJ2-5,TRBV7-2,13,TGTGCCAGCAGAAAAACTGAGCAAGAGACCCAGTACTTC,CASRKTEQETQYF
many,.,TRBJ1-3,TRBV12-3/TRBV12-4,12,TGTGCCGGCGCCAGCTCTGGAAACACCATATATTTT,CAGASSGNTIYF
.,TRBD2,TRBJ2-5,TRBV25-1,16,TGTGCCAGCGCCCCGACTAGCGGGGGGGCAAGAGAGACCCAGTACTTC,CASAPTSGGARETQYF
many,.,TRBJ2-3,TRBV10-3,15,TGTGCCATCAGTGTAGCCGAATTAAGCACAGATACGCAGTATTTT,CAISVAELSTDTQYF
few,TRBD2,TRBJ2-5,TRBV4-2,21,TGTGCCAGCAGCCAAGATCACGTAACTAGCGGGGGATCTAGTAGGCAAGAGACCCAGTACTTC,CASSQDHVTSGGSSRQETQYF
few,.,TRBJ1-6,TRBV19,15,TGTGCCAGTAGTATAAACTGGGACCACAATTCACCCCTCCACTTT,CASSINWDHNSPLHF
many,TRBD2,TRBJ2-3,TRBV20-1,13,TGCAGCGAATCTAGCGGGGGGGCAGATACGCAGTATTTT,CSESSGGADTQYF
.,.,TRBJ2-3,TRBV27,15,TGTGCCAGCAGCAGTCCGCCGTGGAGCACAGATACGCAGTATTTT,CASSSPPWSTDTQYF
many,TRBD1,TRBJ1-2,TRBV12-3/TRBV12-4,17,TGTGCCAGCACCCGCGGGGACAGGACGACCGTTAACTATGGCTACACCTTC,CASTRGDRTTVNYGYTF
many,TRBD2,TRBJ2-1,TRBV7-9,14,TGTGCCAGCAGCCCTTCTAGCGGGTACAATGAGCAGTTCTTC,CASSPSSGYNEQFF
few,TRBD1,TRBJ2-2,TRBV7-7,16,TGTGCTAGCAGCCGCAATCTGGGACAGGGGACCGGGGAGCTGTTTTTT,CASSRNLGQGTGELFF
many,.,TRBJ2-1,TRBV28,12,TGTGCCAGCAGAAGACGGGACAATGAGCAGTTCTTC,CASRRRDNEQFF